This T cell receptor (beta chain) was captured by sequencing in a study of T cell repertoires in cytomegalovirus infection. At the level of the study: Shared public TCR beta signatures pointed to both CMV infection and a matching HLA type.

TCRdb passed the reads through MiXCR, listing each CDR3 protein once. This table has hundreds of thousands of distinct CDR3 sequences, around 30% appearing once. This clonotype was picked up many times. What it binds is unknown. The CDR3 is 12 residues long. Germline V gene data show CDR1 as SGHTA and CDR2 as FQGNSA. Trimming shortened V by 5 bases and J by 5 bases, and 6 bases separated the two germline ends. The gene calls are TRBV7-2 and TRBJ2-2; D remains unclear. The TCR was taken from a human donor in good health (CMV status not recorded). Some clones in this sample may be carry-over from other donors' samples. The starting material was cultured CD8+ T cells from PBMCs, obtained from culture after CMV antigen stimulation. The CDR3 loop reads CASSLRTGELFF. As DNA, the CDR3 is TGTGCCAGCAGCCTTAGGACCGGGGAGCTGTTTTTT. The full variable domain, its missing parts supplied by reference TRBV7-2 and TRBJ2-2, is GAGVSQSPSNKVTEKGKDVELRCDPISGHTALYWYRQSLGQGLEFLIYFQGNSAPDKSGLPSDRFSAERTGGSVSTLTIQRTQQEDSAVYLCASSLRTGELFFGEGSRLTVL.